A single T cell receptor (beta chain) is shown here with its context. No cognate antigen has been identified for it. The record has no base qualities; no much larger clone is one base away. Between the V and J ends, shortened by 10 bases and 4 bases respectively, the junction contains 14 bases. Reading the germline V gene gives CDR1 MDHEN and CDR2 SYDVKM. Reading from cysteine to phenylalanine, the CDR3 counts 13 amino acids. Just CDR3 DNA is preserved here, 39 bases in frame from base 1. High-throughput TCR beta sequencing profiled peripheral blood CD8+ and CD4+ T cells from healthy donors, Susac syndrome patients and multiple sclerosis patients. Treatment-naive patients with stable or active relapsing-remitting disease fulfilling revised McDonald criteria were used as multiple sclerosis controls. CD8+ TEMRA cells were enriched by FACS, while bulk CD8+ and CD4+ T cells were purified by magnetic negative isolation. Blood was collected in EDTA tubes and processed within 24 hours, with PBMCs isolated through density gradient centrifugation. PBMCs intended for TCR sequencing were cryopreserved in liquid nitrogen and were subsequently thawed in a 37 degrees C water bath. The sorted or isolated CD4+, CD8+ and CD8+ TEMRA cells reached a purity of at least 90%.

This sample stems from a study of CD8 T cells in Susac syndrome (dated by TCRdb to about 2019). About the investigation overall: Repertoire sequencing was used to test whether CD8+ T cell activation and differentiation in Susac syndrome was antigen driven. CD8+ T cell repertoire clonality was compared between more than 9 healthy donors, approximately 14 Susac syndrome patients and 15 multiple sclerosis patients.

Overall study results and their limits: The number of individuals in the TCR sequencing and HLA analysis was recognized as being relatively small.

RNA was extracted using the RNeasy kit, and roughly 0.45 to 1 ug of the RNA was reverse transcribed with random hexamers. The immunoSEQ multiplex PCR assay, which covers 54 Vbeta and 13 Jbeta segments, was used to amplify TCR beta CDR3 regions. PCR amplification bias was corrected using a synthetic template baseline for primer optimization and computational correction. Concerning the study's data processing: Reads were assigned to V, D and J genes according to IMGT and analyzed in immunoSEQ Analyzer, with only productive sequences retained. Clonality was calculated as one minus the Shannon entropy normalized by log2 of the number of productive unique sequences. For each patient and control, public and private clones were evaluated among the 100 most prevalent clones. A clone was defined as Susac-specific if it was absent from the healthy and MS cohorts, from around 960 published viral clones and from other ImmuneACCESS disease sequences. The public reads were reprocessed in TCRdb via fastp at Q25 and MiXCR, keeping in-frame beta chains. CDR3 protein sequences are deduplicated, and each keeps its most common genes and DNA. The V and J calls and clone size are TCRdb's, not the authors'. The table for this sample lists hundreds of thousands of distinct CDR3 sequences; roughly 85% of them were counted only once. The ten largest clonotypes hold roughly 0.21% of the sample.

The sequence joins TRBV28 to TRBJ1-5, with a tentative D gene TRBD1 over 5 matching bases. Sequenced input: CD8+ T cells from PBMCs. This clonotype was obtained from a human donor with multiple sclerosis. The DNA is as follows: TGTGCCACAGCCCTCTGGGGGAATCAGCCCCAGCATTTT. Its coded protein is CATALWGNQPQHF.